The rows below give T cell receptor beta chains drawn from one sample of a study of blood T cell repertoires in COVID-19. TCRdb's table, derived via immunoSEQ multiplex PCR, lists solely in-frame clones and lacks some. The data show tens of thousands of clones, with around nine tenths seen just once and about 1.3% held by the top ten. The sequencing sample was made of peripheral blood. These receptors originate from a man between 60 and 75 years old with acute or convalescent COVID-19. CDR3s include the opening cysteine and the closing phenylalanine or tryptophan. Fields, in order: D gene, clone size, V gene, J gene, CDR3 protein, CDR3 DNA. The D gene is left open where the match is weak. Not every row has a clone size; where given, it reads once, few, many or a size class.

d_gene: TRBD1; abundance: NA; v_gene: TRBV10-1; j_gene: TRBJ1-6; CDR3aa: CASSLPDRGSLNSPLHF; CDR3nt: TGCGCCAGCAGTCTTCCGGACAGGGGGTCATTGAATTCACCCCTCCACTTT
d_gene: NA; abundance: NA; v_gene: TRBV30; j_gene: TRBJ1-5; CDR3aa: CAWSTQGNQPQHF; CDR3nt: TGTGCCTGGAGTACTCAGGGGAATCAGCCCCAGCATTTT
d_gene: NA; abundance: NA; v_gene: TRBV9; j_gene: TRBJ1-3; CDR3aa: CASSVALERLGSSGNTIYF; CDR3nt: TGTGCCAGCAGCGTAGCTTTGGAGAGGTTGGGGAGCTCTGGAAACACCATATATTTT
d_gene: NA; abundance: NA; v_gene: TRBV7-3; j_gene: TRBJ1-5; CDR3aa: CASSIRDNSNQPQHF; CDR3nt: TGTGCCAGCAGCATTAGGGACAATAGCAATCAGCCCCAGCATTTT
d_gene: TRBD1; abundance: NA; v_gene: TRBV5-1; j_gene: TRBJ2-7; CDR3aa: CASSWDSPLEQYF; CDR3nt: TGCGCCAGCAGCTGGGACAGTCCCCTCGAGCAGTACTTC
d_gene: NA; abundance: NA; v_gene: TRBV27; j_gene: TRBJ1-4; CDR3aa: CASRRQGSNEKLFF; CDR3nt: TGTGCCAGCAGAAGGCAGGGTTCTAATGAAAAACTGTTTTTT
d_gene: TRBD1; abundance: NA; v_gene: TRBV2; j_gene: TRBJ1-1; CDR3aa: CASIPDRGLYGTEAFF; CDR3nt: TGTGCCAGCATTCCGGACAGGGGGCTGTATGGGACTGAAGCTTTCTTT
d_gene: TRBD1; abundance: NA; v_gene: TRBV2; j_gene: TRBJ1-6; CDR3aa: CASSYQGVPSNSPLHF; CDR3nt: TGTGCCAGCAGCTACCAGGGGGTCCCAAGTAATTCACCCCTCCACTTT
d_gene: NA; abundance: NA; v_gene: TRBV13; j_gene: TRBJ2-3; CDR3aa: CASSFRRGRSSTDTQYF; CDR3nt: TGTGCCAGCAGCTTTAGGCGGGGTCGATCTAGCACAGATACGCAGTATTTT
d_gene: TRBD1; abundance: once; v_gene: TRBV27; j_gene: TRBJ1-6; CDR3aa: CASRGQTNSPLHF; CDR3nt: TGTGCCAGCAGGGGACAGACGAATTCACCCCTCCACTTT
d_gene: NA; abundance: NA; v_gene: TRBV5-1; j_gene: TRBJ2-5; CDR3aa: CASSFESSEETQYF; CDR3nt: TGCGCCAGCAGCTTCGAATCCTCCGAGGAGACCCAGTACTTC
d_gene: NA; abundance: NA; v_gene: TRBV4-1; j_gene: TRBJ2-1; CDR3aa: CASSPLLDIDEQFF; CDR3nt: TGCGCCAGCAGCCCCCTGTTAGACATTGATGAGCAGTTCTTC
d_gene: NA; abundance: NA; v_gene: TRBV5-1; j_gene: TRBJ1-2; CDR3aa: CASSRGSTNYGYTF; CDR3nt: TGCGCCAGCAGCAGGGGGTCGACTAACTATGGCTACACCTTC
d_gene: NA; abundance: NA; v_gene: TRBV7-9; j_gene: TRBJ1-2; CDR3aa: CASSSGAYGYTF; CDR3nt: TGTGCCAGCAGCTCAGGGGCCTATGGCTACACCTTC